The rows below give T cell receptor beta chains drawn from one sample of a study of blood T cells in healthy people across ages. TCRdb analysed the 5' RACE reads with MiXCR anew, one entry per CDR3 protein. This sample has 850,000 to 1,000,000 distinct CDR3 sequences; just over 50% occur once, and the top ten carry 20% to 25%. The sequenced material came from blood. The receptors come from a woman in her sixties in good health. CDR3s include the opening cysteine and the closing phenylalanine or tryptophan. D genes are given only for firm matches.

v_gene	d_gene	j_gene	CDR3aa
TRBV6-5	.	TRBJ1-5	CASSYSSRGAQPQHF
TRBV28	TRBD2	.	CASSPKRELEETQYF
TRBV3-1	.	TRBJ1-2	CASSQVPDRANYGYTF
TRBV4-2	.	TRBJ2-7	CASSQDPTGGLYEQYF
TRBV28	TRBD2	TRBJ2-1	CASSLKSGRLPEQFF
TRBV11-1	TRBD1	TRBJ2-4	CASSKDRGQNIQYF
TRBV7-9	.	TRBJ2-7	CASSLVIEQYF
TRBV11-2	TRBD2	TRBJ2-3	CASSSRSRRTSGITDTQYF
TRBV6-2/TRBV6-3	.	TRBJ2-1	CASSYGLSNEQFF
TRBV11-2	.	TRBJ2-4	CASSLAGEYIQYF
TRBV20-1	.	TRBJ2-7	CSARGSPTYEQYF
TRBV28	TRBD1	TRBJ2-5	CASRDPGTEQYF
TRBV15	.	TRBJ2-7	CATSRRNGGYEQYF
TRBV18	.	TRBJ1-2	CASSPADTQYGYTF
TRBV9	.	TRBJ2-3	CASSVEGGGDTQYF
TRBV7-2	TRBD1	TRBJ2-7	CTSSYTGTGPYEQYF
TRBV5-1	.	TRBJ2-1	CASRERQNSYNEQFF
TRBV10-3	TRBD1	TRBJ1-2	CAISAAGTVNYGYTF
TRBV5-1	TRBD2	TRBJ2-2	CASSLREGKRSIYAGELFF
TRBV5-5	TRBD2	TRBJ2-3	CASSEGSRLAGDDTQYF
TRBV2	.	TRBJ2-7	CASTGVIQSYEQYF
TRBV27	.	TRBJ2-4	CASSLSISKAPGKNIQYF
TRBV15	.	TRBJ2-5	CATSLPQWQYF
TRBV10-3	.	TRBJ1-5	CAISRDSNQPQHF
TRBV20-1	TRBD1	TRBJ1-1	CSASRQGVSTEAFF
TRBV12-3/TRBV12-4	.	TRBJ2-1	CASSQRRGSGFVETQFF
TRBV27	TRBD1	TRBJ1-1	CASSSRDRARGTEAFF
TRBV5-1	.	TRBJ2-7	CASSLERLYEQYF
TRBV28	TRBD2	TRBJ2-1	CASSFPTGTSGRPSSYNEQFF
TRBV6-5	TRBD2	TRBJ2-1	CASSPLAGNEQFF
TRBV11-3	.	TRBJ2-3	CASSLGATADTQYF
TRBV7-9	.	TRBJ2-7	CASSASNGGYNEQYF
TRBV7-2	.	TRBJ1-2	CASSFPELTNYGYTF
TRBV28	.	TRBJ2-1	CASSLMGVYGEQFF
TRBV15	TRBD2	.	CATSRLAEPYNEQYF
TRBV5-1	TRBD1	TRBJ1-1	CASSFGPNRGPPEAFF
TRBV6-5	.	TRBJ2-1	CASSYHRGRAGASYNEQFF
TRBV3-1	.	TRBJ1-3	CASSPGAYGNTIYF
TRBV9	TRBD2	TRBJ2-5	CASSRTSVETQYF
TRBV20-1	.	TRBJ1-1	CSARDIVTITEAFF
TRBV12-3/TRBV12-4	.	TRBJ2-4	CASTETGIAKNIQYF
TRBV7-9	.	TRBJ2-3	CASSVDTNPSTDTQYF
TRBV5-1	.	TRBJ2-2	CASSLPKTGPGELFF
TRBV18	TRBD2	TRBJ2-1	CASSPQGGSSYNEQFF
TRBV15	TRBD2	TRBJ2-3	CATSRGGRAASTDTQYF
TRBV7-2	.	TRBJ2-6	CASSPMGAHVLTF
TRBV4-2	.	TRBJ1-1	CASSSNPANTEAFF
TRBV4-3	.	TRBJ2-6	CASSQDINSRSGANVLTF
TRBV4-2	TRBD1	TRBJ2-4	CACSPRGTAAKNIQYF
TRBV11-1	.	TRBJ2-1	CASSRAPRAYNEQFF
TRBV6-2/TRBV6-3	.	TRBJ1-1	CASSYPPETAEAFF
TRBV27	.	TRBJ2-3	CASSLYYADTQYF